The rows below give T cell receptor beta chains drawn from one sample of a study of T cells after yellow fever vaccination. Each CDR3 protein gets one entry after TCRdb re-called the 5' RACE reads with MiXCR. The table lists tens of thousands of distinct CDR3 sequences, roughly 7.4% of them singletons. The sample in question was CD8+ T cells sorted from PBMCs, obtained 15 days after the yellow fever booster vaccination. The receptors were sampled from a man aged 25-45 years who received the YFV17D yellow fever vaccine. Each CDR3 is given with its conserved first and last residue. D genes are given only for firm matches. The size of a clone is reported for some rows only, either as once, few or many, or as a class for expanded clones.

J gene,clone size,D gene,V gene,CDR3 protein,CDR3 DNA
TRBJ2-3,many,.,TRBV5-1,CASSFQGLAATDTQYF,TGCGCCAGCAGCTTTCAGGGGCTAGCGGCGACAGATACGCAGTATTTT
TRBJ2-3,few,.,TRBV7-9,CASSLAVREDTQYF,TGTGCCAGCAGCTTAGCGGTCAGAGAGGATACGCAGTATTTT
TRBJ2-3,many,TRBD2,TRBV7-6,CASSQPKREGTSTDTQYF,TGTGCCAGCAGCCAACCGAAGCGGGAGGGGACTAGCACAGATACGCAGTATTTT
TRBJ1-3,.,TRBD1,TRBV19,CASSMIGQGWSGNTIYF,TGTGCCAGTAGTATGATTGGACAGGGTTGGTCTGGAAACACCATATATTTT
TRBJ2-7,many,.,TRBV2,CAVFAQVYEQYF,TGTGCCGTATTTGCCCAGGTCTACGAGCAGTACTTC
TRBJ2-7,many,.,TRBV24-1,CATGDTSSYEQYF,TGTGCCACCGGAGACACGAGCTCCTACGAGCAGTACTTC
TRBJ1-1,many,.,TRBV7-9,CASSGQEAFF,TGTGCCAGCAGCGGACAGGAAGCTTTCTTT
TRBJ2-6,few,TRBD1,TRBV9,CASSATGAGANVLTF,TGTGCCAGCAGCGCGACAGGGGCTGGGGCCAACGTCCTGACTTTC
TRBJ1-4,many,TRBD1,TRBV4-1,CASTPTGSNEKLFF,TGCGCCAGCACCCCGACAGGGAGTAATGAAAAACTGTTTTTT
TRBJ2-7,many,.,TRBV4-3,CASSQEDSREYEQYF,TGCGCCAGCAGCCAAGAGGACTCCCGGGAGTACGAGCAGTACTTC
TRBJ2-6,few,TRBD1,TRBV4-3,CASSQGTGAAGANVLTF,TGCGCCAGCAGCCAAGGGACAGGGGCGGCTGGGGCCAACGTCCTGACTTTC
TRBJ2-3,few,.,TRBV25-1,CASTPTLKDTQYF,TGTGCCAGCACGCCCACCTTAAAGGATACGCAGTATTTT
TRBJ2-5,many,TRBD2,TRBV19,CASSELAGGDQETQYF,TGTGCCAGTAGTGAACTAGCGGGAGGCGACCAAGAGACCCAGTACTTC
TRBJ1-5,many,.,TRBV6-4,CASSDGSENQPQHF,TGTGCCAGCAGTGACGGGTCTGAGAATCAGCCCCAGCATTTT
TRBJ2-7,many,TRBD2,TRBV27,CASRMGLAGVYEQYF,TGTGCCAGTCGTATGGGACTAGCGGGAGTCTACGAGCAGTACTTC
TRBJ2-3,many,TRBD2,TRBV6-5,CASSYGLAGPLTDTQYF,TGTGCCAGCAGTTACGGGTTAGCGGGACCCTTAACGGATACGCAGTATTTT
TRBJ1-2,many,.,TRBV11-3,CASSSGDYGYTF,TGTGCCAGCAGCTCAGGGGACTATGGCTACACCTTC
TRBJ2-1,many,TRBD1,TRBV15,CATRRTGLNEQFF,TGTGCCACCAGAAGGACAGGCCTCAATGAGCAGTTCTTC
TRBJ2-1,hyperexpanded,TRBD2,TRBV20-1,CSASLAGGENEQFF,TGCAGTGCTAGTCTAGCGGGAGGGGAGAATGAGCAGTTCTTC
TRBJ2-7,many,TRBD1,TRBV6-2/TRBV6-3,CASSTGTGAAYEQYF,TGTGCCAGCAGCACCGGGACAGGGGCTGCCTACGAGCAGTACTTC
TRBJ2-5,many,TRBD1,TRBV6-5,CASSYSDRDETQYF,TGTGCCAGCAGTTATTCTGACAGGGATGAGACCCAGTACTTC
TRBJ2-7,.,.,TRBV30,CAWSAVGPFEQYF,TGTGCCTGGAGTGCAGTTGGGCCCTTCGAGCAGTACTTC
TRBJ2-7,.,TRBD2,TRBV20-1,CSANLPGTSGPSSYEQYF,TGCAGTGCTAACCTACCCGGGACTAGCGGGCCCAGCTCCTACGAGCAGTACTTC
TRBJ2-1,many,.,TRBV6-1,CASSRPQGFGNEQFF,TGTGCCAGCAGCCGGCCCCAGGGTTTCGGAAATGAGCAGTTCTTC
TRBJ2-1,many,.,TRBV29-1,CSVGNLDAQSEQFF,TGCAGCGTGGGCAACTTGGACGCGCAGAGTGAGCAGTTCTTC
TRBJ2-1,.,TRBD1,TRBV9,CASSVVGTGEEQFF,TGTGCCAGCAGCGTAGTGGGGACAGGGGAGGAGCAGTTCTTC
TRBJ2-1,many,.,TRBV30,CAWSVLGGGRLFNEQFF,TGTGCCTGGAGTGTACTCGGAGGGGGCAGACTTTTCAATGAGCAGTTCTTC
TRBJ2-5,many,TRBD2,TRBV7-8,CASSSAREAQETQYF,TGTGCCAGCAGCTCAGCCCGGGAGGCCCAAGAGACCCAGTACTTC